These T cell receptor beta chains were read from a single sample in a study of a mutant IDH1 vaccine in newly diagnosed glioma. The protocol was immunoSEQ multiplex PCR, while the TCRdb copy is restricted to in-frame clones and leaves out a portion. This sample has about 56,000 clones, with about 89% found just once. Their cognate antigens are unknown. The source material was PBMCs, sampled from a glioma patient whose treatment included an IDH1 peptide vaccine. These receptors were obtained from a man aged 35 to 55 with glioma. Both conserved end residues are part of each CDR3. The order of the fields is CDR3 protein, CDR3 DNA, D gene, J gene, clone size, V gene. A D gene is named only where the DNA matches it firmly. Clone size is shown for a subset of rows, as once, few, many or a class of expanded clone.

CDR3aa: CASRGGTLIYEAFF
CDR3nt: TGTGCCAGCAGGGGCGGGACTTTAATATATGAAGCTTTCTTT
d_gene: NA
j_gene: TRBJ1-1
abundance: once
v_gene: TRBV6-5

CDR3aa: CASSPIRAALSYEQYF
CDR3nt: TGTGCCAGCAGTCCCATTAGGGCAGCCCTCTCCTACGAGCAGTACTTC
d_gene: NA
j_gene: TRBJ2-7
abundance: NA
v_gene: TRBV27

CDR3aa: CASSLEGSGRGHEQYF
CDR3nt: TGCGCCAGCAGCTTGGAAGGTAGCGGGAGGGGCCACGAGCAGTACTTC
d_gene: TRBD2
j_gene: TRBJ2-7
abundance: NA
v_gene: TRBV5-1

CDR3aa: CASSIKNRAGTSYEQYF
CDR3nt: TGTGCCAGTAGTATAAAAAATCGGGCCGGGACCTCCTACGAGCAGTACTTC
d_gene: NA
j_gene: TRBJ2-7
abundance: NA
v_gene: TRBV19

CDR3aa: CASSFGVQEPYEQYF
CDR3nt: TGTGCCAGCAGCTTCGGGGTACAGGAGCCTTACGAGCAGTACTTC
d_gene: NA
j_gene: TRBJ2-7
abundance: NA
v_gene: TRBV5-6

CDR3aa: CASSQVGSVKLFF
CDR3nt: TGTGCCAGCAGCCAAGTGGGGAGCGTTAAGCTGTTTTTT
d_gene: NA
j_gene: TRBJ2-2
abundance: NA
v_gene: TRBV14

CDR3aa: CASRKKGQGAAGELFF
CDR3nt: TGTGCCAGTAGAAAAAAGGGACAGGGGGCCGCCGGGGAGCTGTTTTTT
d_gene: TRBD1
j_gene: TRBJ2-2
abundance: NA
v_gene: TRBV19

CDR3aa: CASSPPGWGADIQYF
CDR3nt: TGTGCCAGCTCACCACCCGGTTGGGGGGCTGACATTCAGTACTTC
d_gene: NA
j_gene: TRBJ2-4
abundance: NA
v_gene: TRBV18

CDR3aa: CASSFFRTSGRTDTQYF
CDR3nt: TGTGCCAGCAGCTTCTTCCGGACTAGCGGGAGAACAGATACGCAGTATTTT
d_gene: TRBD2
j_gene: TRBJ2-3
abundance: NA
v_gene: TRBV7-2

CDR3aa: CASSLIGAGGSTDTQYF
CDR3nt: TGTGCCAGCAGCTTGATAGGGGCAGGGGGAAGCACAGATACGCAGTATTTT
d_gene: TRBD1
j_gene: TRBJ2-3
abundance: NA
v_gene: TRBV5-5

CDR3aa: CSVWTESSSGANVLTF
CDR3nt: TGCAGCGTATGGACAGAGTCCTCCTCTGGGGCCAACGTCCTGACTTTC
d_gene: NA
j_gene: TRBJ2-6
abundance: NA
v_gene: TRBV29-1

CDR3aa: CASSPLDRAGANVLTF
CDR3nt: TGTGCCAGCTCACCACTAGACAGAGCTGGGGCCAACGTCCTGACTTTC
d_gene: NA
j_gene: TRBJ2-6
abundance: NA
v_gene: TRBV18

CDR3aa: CASRFSGRGYNEQFF
CDR3nt: TGTGCCAGCAGATTCAGCGGGAGGGGTTATAATGAGCAGTTCTTC
d_gene: TRBD2
j_gene: TRBJ2-1
abundance: NA
v_gene: TRBV2

CDR3aa: CASSVGHKNIQYF
CDR3nt: TGTGCCAGCAGCGTGGGCCACAAAAACATTCAGTACTTC
d_gene: NA
j_gene: TRBJ2-4
abundance: NA
v_gene: TRBV9

CDR3aa: CASSLDPAGPHEQYF
CDR3nt: TGTGCCAGCAGCTTAGACCCAGCGGGACCCCACGAGCAGTACTTC
d_gene: TRBD2
j_gene: TRBJ2-7
abundance: NA
v_gene: TRBV13

CDR3aa: CASSVDANQPQHF
CDR3nt: TGTGCCAGCAGTGTGGACGCAAACCAGCCCCAGCATTTT
d_gene: NA
j_gene: TRBJ1-5
abundance: NA
v_gene: TRBV6-4

CDR3aa: CATSRGGQVKTQYF
CDR3nt: TGTGCCACCAGCAGAGGTGGACAGGTGAAGACCCAGTACTTC
d_gene: TRBD1
j_gene: TRBJ2-5
abundance: NA
v_gene: TRBV15

CDR3aa: CASSLALLAGNEQFF
CDR3nt: TGTGCCAGCAGCTTAGCGCTACTGGCGGGGAATGAGCAGTTCTTC
d_gene: NA
j_gene: TRBJ2-1
abundance: NA
v_gene: TRBV7-9

CDR3aa: CASSSVGADSYEQYF
CDR3nt: TGTGCCAGCAGTTCGGTCGGGGCTGACTCCTACGAGCAGTACTTC
d_gene: NA
j_gene: TRBJ2-7
abundance: NA
v_gene: TRBV6-5

CDR3aa: CASSSRLGGGELFF
CDR3nt: TGTGCCAGCAGTTCCCGGTTAGGAGGCGGGGAGCTGTTTTTT
d_gene: NA
j_gene: TRBJ2-2
abundance: medium-sized
v_gene: TRBV9

CDR3aa: CASSEDGTRIRISGYTF
CDR3nt: TGTGCCAGCAGTGAAGATGGGACACGTATCCGCATCTCAGGCTACACCTTC
d_gene: NA
j_gene: TRBJ1-2
abundance: NA
v_gene: TRBV6-1

CDR3aa: CASSETVEAFF
CDR3nt: TGTGCCAGCTCGGAGACGGTCGAAGCTTTCTTT
d_gene: NA
j_gene: TRBJ1-1
abundance: NA
v_gene: TRBV18

CDR3aa: CASSRTVGKNTEAFF
CDR3nt: TGTGCCAGCAGCCGGACGGTCGGGAAGAACACTGAAGCTTTCTTT
d_gene: NA
j_gene: TRBJ1-1
abundance: NA
v_gene: TRBV13